This T cell receptor (beta chain) was captured by sequencing in a study of HIV-infected patients and healthy controls. cDNA was made from approximately 500 ng RNA using alpha and beta constant primers. Each of the alpha and beta chains got its own library through chain-specific third strand synthesis with indices. After a brief PCR adding P5, P7 and a second index, about 24 amplification cycles followed. TCRdb reanalysed the 5' RACE reads using MiXCR and keeps one entry per CDR3 protein. The table includes about 17,000 distinct CDR3 sequences, 5.5% detected once. The CDR3 sequence is 14 residues long. V was clipped by 0 bases and J by 6 bases, with 10 bases between them. CDR1 is SGHRS and CDR2 is YFSETQ in the germline V gene. Whole blood was used without fractionation, so all unsorted peripheral T cells were included. General study findings and limits: Significantly higher mean Gini indices appeared in HIV-infected repertoires, possibly reflecting oligoclonality. HLA types of the donors remained undetermined. In healthy controls, MAIT alpha CDR3s were common; in HIV+ repertoires, severely depleted.

This clonotype was seen at least ten times. Antigen specificity is unknown. Sequencing was performed on blood. The clonotype originates from an adult in good health. The chain combines TRBV5-1 with TRBJ2-1, with a possible D match to TRBD1 (7 bases). Here the CDR3 reads CASSLVQGGNEQFF. DNA of the CDR3: TGCGCCAGCAGCTTGGTGCAGGGGGGCAATGAGCAGTTCTTC.